The clone carrying this T cell receptor beta chain was found many times. This record comes from a study of T-cell reconstitution after alpha-beta-depleted transplantation in children. The CDR3 loop spans 12 amino acids. Germline-derived CDR1 and CDR2 are DFQATT and SNEGSKA (reference sequence). Trimming left V 5 bases short and J 7 bases short, with 12 bases between. During its preparation, the TCRbeta library received unique molecular identifiers. TCRdb called the PCR reads again in MiXCR, with one record for every CDR3 protein. There are roughly 300,000 distinct CDR3 sequences in the sample; about a tenth occur only once, and approximately 2.3% lies in the top ten.

The gene calls are TRBV20-1 and TRBJ1-5; D perhaps matches TRBD1 (6 bases). The material was PBMCs from the stem cell graft donor, obtained from the stem cell graft. This TCR came from a human donor who donated a stem cell graft to a child with acute lymphoblastic leukemia. CDR3 in DNA: TGCAGTGCTCTTAAGGGGGACCAGCCCCAGCATTTT. Its translation is CSALKGDQPQHF.